These 21 T cell receptor beta chains were sequenced from one sample in a study of CD8 T cells in ankylosing spondylitis. TCRdb ran MiXCR on the 5' RACE reads and lists one entry per CDR3 protein. This sample has some 270,000 distinct CDR3 sequences, with roughly a third found just once. Sequencing was performed on blood, either unsorted or a sorted T cell fraction (not recorded which). The receptors derive from a male donor with ankylosing spondylitis or in good health (not recorded which).

The V and J genes are TRBV27 and TRBJ2-5; 7 positions agree with TRBD1. This CDR3 is 13 amino acids long. Germline CDR1 is MNHEY and CDR2 is SMNVEV (reference sequence). The V segment lost 6 bases and the J segment 3 bases; nucleotides outside the gene matches: 4. The CDR3 loop reads CASRTGNEETQYF. The CDR3 bases are TGTGCCAGCAGGACAGGGAACGAAGAGACCCAGTACTTC.

This clonotype was detected only a few times. The chain recombines TRBV20-1 with TRBJ2-1; a possible D gene is TRBD1 (5 bases). Trimming took 6 bases from V and 0 from J, leaving 21 bases between them. Germline V CDR1 and CDR2: DFQATT, SNEGSKA (reference sequence). The CDR3 totals 17 residues. The CDR3 bases are TGCAGTGCCAAAGGGGTTAGTAAGTCTCACTCCTACAATGAGCAGTTCTTC. It translates to CSAKGVSKSHSYNEQFF.

This chain connects TRBV29-1 to TRBJ2-7, with 9 bases that match TRBD2. V was pared by 6 bases and J by 2 bases, with 14 bases of the junction left unmatched. This CDR3 has 16 residues. Germline V gives CDR1 SQVTM, CDR2 ANQGSEA. CDR3 amino acids: CSVAGGPSLQPYEQYF. The CDR3 DNA reads as TGCAGCGTAGCGGGGGGCCCGTCGCTCCAACCCTACGAGCAGTACTTC.

V usage is TRBV20-1 and J usage is TRBJ2-3, with TRBD2 identical over 10 bases. The CDR3 has 16 residues. Germline values: CDR1 DFQATT, CDR2 SNEGSKA (reference sequence). J lost 6 bases, V lost 6 bases, and 15 bases had no gene match. The CDR3 nucleotides read TGCAGTGCCAGGGCAGCGGGGGGGCCAATTCAGGATACGCAGTATTTT. Its translation is CSARAAGGPIQDTQYF.

This chain uses TRBV30 with TRBJ2-1, with TRBD2 matching 8 bases. V dropped 4 bases and J dropped 4; count of bases not matched to a gene: 6. Germline-derived CDR1 and CDR2 are GTSNPN and SVGIG (reference sequence). The CDR3 totals 14 residues. The CDR3 loop reads CAWIRGGLYNEQFF. CDR3 bases: TGTGCCTGGATCCGCGGGGGGCTATACAATGAGCAGTTCTTC.

V and J are TRBV3-1 and TRBJ1-1; D uncertain. The CDR3 runs 13 residues. Trimming pared 2 bases from V and 7 bases from J, leaving 11 bases between. Germline CDR1 reads LGHDT; CDR2 reads YNNKEL (reference sequence). The CDR3 DNA reads TGTGCCAGCAGCCAATACCAGAGAGATGAAGCTTTCTTT. This translates into CASSQYQRDEAFF.

The J gene is TRBJ2-7, the V gene TRBV28; 7 bases fit TRBD2. This CDR3 is built from 15 residues. V was clipped by 6 bases and J by 2 bases; unmatched bases: 10. Per the germline V gene, CDR1 is MDHEN and CDR2 is SYDVKM. The DNA of the CDR3 is TGTGCCAGCAGCGGAAGCGGGATGGGGACCTACGAGCAGTACTTC. Amino acid sequence: CASSGSGMGTYEQYF.

The chain links TRBV12-3 or TRBV12-4 to TRBJ2-1; D may correspond to TRBD1 or TRBD2 (7 bases each). The ends were cut back, 2 bases at V and 9 bases at J, with 17 bases in the middle. The CDR3 length is 15 residues. CDR3 bases: TGTGCCAGCAGTTTAAGGGGGCTAGCGGAGGGTGAGCAGTTCTTC. Protein: CASSLRGLAEGEQFF.

J is TRBJ2-1 and V is TRBV5-1; 9 bases are shared with TRBD1. The CDR3 runs 15 residues. CDR1 is SGHRS, CDR2 YFSETQ, per germline. The V segment lost 4 bases and the J segment 8 bases; nucleotides outside the gene matches: 10. CDR3 DNA: TGCGCCAGCAGCCCGCCCCGGGACAGGGTCGATGAGCAGTTCTTC. Its translation: CASSPPRDRVDEQFF.

CDR3: CSARAPTGALLNNEQFF. The CDR3 region has the DNA TGCAGTGCTAGAGCCCCAACCGGGGCCCTACTAAACAATGAGCAGTTCTTC. This rearrangement joins TRBV20-1 to TRBJ2-1, with D perhaps given as TRBD1 or TRBD2 (5 bases each). CDR1 and CDR2 from the germline V gene are DFQATT and SNEGSKA (reference sequence). With 1 base removed from V and 5 bases from J, the gap between germline ends came to 21 bases. The length of the CDR3 is 17 residues.

This clonotype was counted only a few times. The chain uses TRBV20-1 and TRBJ1-1; D uncertain. Per the germline V gene, CDR1 is DFQATT and CDR2 is SNEGSKA (reference sequence). The CDR3 extends over 16 amino acids. The germline V and J ends were trimmed by 0 bases and 5 bases, with 19 bases remaining between them. CDR3: CSARDPDRGRETEAFF. CDR3 coding DNA: TGCAGTGCTAGAGACCCGGACCGAGGGAGGGAAACTGAAGCTTTCTTT.

V and J are TRBV20-1 and TRBJ2-7; 11 nucleotides match TRBD1. Germline CDR1 and CDR2: DFQATT and SNEGSKA (reference sequence). Trimming took 5 bases from V and 5 from J; bases not matched to a gene: 5. The CDR3 loop spans 13 amino acids. This CDR3 reads CSAQGTGGDEQYF. CDR3 nucleotide sequence: TGCAGTGCTCAGGGGACAGGGGGAGACGAGCAGTACTTC.

This clonotype was observed a few times. The chain recombines TRBV20-1 with TRBJ1-4; D remains ambiguous. The CDR3 is 12 residues long. V was trimmed by 0 bases and J by 11 bases, leaving 10 bases between them. Germline CDR1 and CDR2: DFQATT and SNEGSKA (reference sequence). The CDR3 DNA reads TGCAGTGCTAGAGATCCTTCCCATAAACTGTTTTTT. This codes for CSARDPSHKLFF.

In nucleotides, the CDR3 is TGCAGTGCTAGAGATATTGGGGGGACAAAGCAGTTCTTC. It yields the protein CSARDIGGTKQFF. The V gene is TRBV20-1, the J gene TRBJ2-1; D is tentatively TRBD1 or TRBD2 (6 bases each). From germline, CDR1 is DFQATT and CDR2 SNEGSKA (reference sequence). Trimming left V 0 bases short and J 11 bases short, with 14 bases between. This CDR3 has 13 residues.

The sample holds a few counts of this clonotype. The CDR3 DNA follows: TGTGCCAGCAGCTTGTCCCAGGGACTAGAGACCCAGTACTTC. This encodes CASSLSQGLETQYF. The V gene is TRBV7-9, the J gene TRBJ2-5; maybe TRBD2 (6 bases). Germline CDR1 and CDR2: SEHNR and FQNEAQ (reference sequence). Trimming took 3 bases from V and 4 from J, leaving 12 bases between them. The length of the CDR3 is 14 residues.

This chain connects TRBV29-1 to TRBJ2-1, with D hard to call. This CDR3 comprises 16 residues. The germline gives CDR1 SQVTM, CDR2 ANQGSEA. V was pared by 6 bases and J by 7 bases, with 25 bases between. DNA of the CDR3: TGCAGCGTCGCTGAATTGTCAGGAATAGCCGATAATGAGCAGTTCTTC. Translating gives CSVAELSGIADNEQFF.

This clonotype was seen more than once but under ten times. The rearrangement links TRBV10-3 to TRBJ1-4; the D is unclear. CDR1 is ENHRY and CDR2 is SYGVKD in the germline V gene. The CDR3 has 14 amino acids. V was trimmed by 3 bases and J by 6 bases, leaving 11 bases between them. Written as DNA, the CDR3 is TGTGCCATCAGTGACCGAGTGGGCTATGAAAAACTGTTTTTT. Its translation is CAISDRVGYEKLFF.

CDR3 DNA: TGTGCCAGCAGACCCAGGGAGTCGGGCACCGGGGAGCTGTTTTTT. Translating it yields CASRPRESGTGELFF. V is TRBV12-3 or TRBV12-4 and J is TRBJ2-2; either TRBD1 or TRBD2 may supply D (5 bases each). The V end was cut by 6 bases, the J end by 4 bases, with 15 bases between. The CDR3 sequence is 15 residues long.

The chain couples TRBV10-3 to TRBJ2-5, with a tentative D call TRBD2 (6 bases). V lost 4 bases and J 2 bases, leaving 8 bases between the germline ends. This CDR3 is built from 13 residues. Germline values: CDR1 ENHRY, CDR2 SYGVKD. The CDR3 DNA is TGTGCCATCAGTGGGGACTTACAAGAGACCCAGTACTTC. Amino acid sequence: CAISGDLQETQYF.

J is TRBJ2-1 and V is TRBV7-8, with D uncertain. Trimming removed 5 bases from V and 9 bases from J, with 14 bases in between. The CDR3 spans 13 residues. CDR1 SGHVS and CDR2 FQNEAQ come from the germline V gene. The CDR3 here is CASSLDVDGEQFF. In DNA form, the CDR3 reads TGTGCCAGCAGCCTAGACGTAGACGGTGAGCAGTTCTTC.

V usage is TRBV20-1 and J usage is TRBJ2-5; TRBD2 matches 7 bases. Germline V gives CDR1 DFQATT, CDR2 SNEGSKA (reference sequence). The CDR3 is made up of 13 amino acids. Unmatched junction bases numbered 5, after V lost 0 bases and J lost 7 bases. CDR3 bases: TGCAGTGCTAGAGAGACTAGCTTCGCGACCCAGTACTTC. Protein product: CSARETSFATQYF.